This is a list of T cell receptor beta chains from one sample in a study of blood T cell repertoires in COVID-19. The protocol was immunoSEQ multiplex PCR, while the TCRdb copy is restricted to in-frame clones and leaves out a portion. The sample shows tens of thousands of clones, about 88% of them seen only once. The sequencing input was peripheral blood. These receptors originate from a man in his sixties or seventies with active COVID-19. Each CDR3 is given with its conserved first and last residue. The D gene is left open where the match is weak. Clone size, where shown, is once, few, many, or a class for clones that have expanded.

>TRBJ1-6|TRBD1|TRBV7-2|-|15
CASSLEGGQGRPLHF
TGTGCCAGCAGCTTAGAAGGCGGACAGGGGAGACCCCTCCACTTT
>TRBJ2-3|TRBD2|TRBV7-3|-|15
CASSRSGPDTDTQYF
TGTGCCAGCAGCCGTAGCGGGCCTGACACAGATACGCAGTATTTT
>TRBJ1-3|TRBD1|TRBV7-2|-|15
CASSSDRGVGNTIYF
TGTGCCAGCAGCTCGGACAGGGGGGTGGGTAACACCATATATTTT
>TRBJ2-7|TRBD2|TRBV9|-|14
CASSVSAGSYEQYF
TGTGCCAGCAGCGTATCAGCGGGGTCCTACGAGCAGTACTTC
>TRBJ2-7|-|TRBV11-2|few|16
CASSPRTGPSGGEQYF
TGTGCCAGCAGCCCACGAACCGGGCCCAGCGGTGGCGAGCAGTACTTC
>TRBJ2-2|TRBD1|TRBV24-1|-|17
CATSDLKLTGGAGELFF
TGTGCCACCAGTGACCTAAAACTGACAGGGGGGGCCGGGGAGCTGTTTTTT
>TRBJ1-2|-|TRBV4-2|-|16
CASSQGDRQPDYGYTF
TGTGCCAGCAGCCAAGGTGATAGACAGCCGGACTATGGCTACACCTTC
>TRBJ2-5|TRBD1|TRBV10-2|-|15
CASSEDRGREETQYF
TGCGCCAGCAGTGAGGACAGGGGGCGCGAAGAGACCCAGTACTTC
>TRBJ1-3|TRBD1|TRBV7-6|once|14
CASGGRGSGNTIYF
TGTGCCAGCGGAGGCAGGGGGTCTGGAAACACCATATATTTT
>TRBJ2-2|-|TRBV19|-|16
CASSPRGGANTGELFF
TGTGCCAGTAGCCCTAGGGGGGGCGCGAACACCGGGGAGCTGTTTTTT
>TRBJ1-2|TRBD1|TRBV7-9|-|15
CASSWGQGANYGYTF
TGTGCCAGCAGCTGGGGACAGGGGGCTAACTATGGCTACACCTTC
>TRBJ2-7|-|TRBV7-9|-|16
CASSPSGTTGRRSQYF
TGTGCCAGCAGCCCTAGTGGGACTACAGGGAGAAGGAGCCAGTACTTC
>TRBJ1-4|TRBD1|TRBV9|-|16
CASSPGVTGGLEKLFF
TGTGCCAGCAGCCCGGGGGTAACAGGGGGGCTTGAAAAACTGTTTTTT
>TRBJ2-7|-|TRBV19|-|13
CASSLSGSYEQYF
TGTGCCAGTAGTTTATCAGGTTCCTACGAGCAGTACTTC
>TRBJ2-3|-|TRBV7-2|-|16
CASSSVGGHSTDTQYF
TGTGCCAGCAGCTCCGTGGGGGGGCACAGCACAGATACGCAGTATTTT
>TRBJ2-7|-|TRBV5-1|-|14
CASSLDYGNYEQYF
TGCGCCAGCAGCTTGGATTACGGGAACTACGAGCAGTACTTC
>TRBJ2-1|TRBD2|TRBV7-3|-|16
CASSPIGGRARNEQFF
TGTGCCAGCAGCCCTATTGGGGGGAGGGCCCGGAATGAGCAGTTCTTC
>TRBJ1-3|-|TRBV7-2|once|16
CASSPQIRDTGNTIYF
TGTGCCAGCAGCCCCCAGATCCGGGACACAGGAAACACCATATATTTT
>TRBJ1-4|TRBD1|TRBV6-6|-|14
CASRFGQDSEKLFF
TGTGCCAGCAGGTTTGGACAGGATAGTGAAAAACTGTTTTTT
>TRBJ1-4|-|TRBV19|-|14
CASKPRAGFEKLFF
TGTGCCAGTAAACCCCGGGCAGGGTTTGAAAAACTGTTTTTT
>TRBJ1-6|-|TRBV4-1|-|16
CASSQGSIVLVSPLHF
TGCGCCAGCAGCCAAGGGAGTATCGTATTGGTGTCACCCCTCCACTTT
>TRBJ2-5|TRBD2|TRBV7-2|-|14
CASSPRGGPETQYF
TGTGCCAGCAGCCCACGGGGGGGCCCGGAGACCCAGTACTTC
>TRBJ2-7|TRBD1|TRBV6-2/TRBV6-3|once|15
CASSPGGIGTYEQYF
TGTGCCAGCAGTCCAGGGGGCATTGGAACCTACGAGCAGTACTTC
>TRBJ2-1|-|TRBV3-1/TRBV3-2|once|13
CASSQASYNEQFF
TGTGCCAGCAGCCAGGCCTCCTACAATGAGCAGTTCTTC
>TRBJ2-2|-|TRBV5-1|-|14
CASSSPGDTGELFF
TGCGCCAGCAGCTCCCCGGGGGACACCGGGGAGCTGTTTTTT
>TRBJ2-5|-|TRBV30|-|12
CAWAVRVETQYF
TGTGCCTGGGCCGTGAGGGTGGAGACCCAGTACTTC
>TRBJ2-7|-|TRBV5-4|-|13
CASSLAGVYEQYF
TGTGCCAGCAGCTTGGCGGGAGTCTACGAGCAGTACTTC
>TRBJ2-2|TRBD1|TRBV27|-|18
CASSLWGSEAGGVGELFF
TGTGCCAGCAGTTTATGGGGCAGTGAGGCAGGGGGTGTCGGGGAGCTGTTTTTT
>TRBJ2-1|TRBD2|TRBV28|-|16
CASSLFRTSGSGEQFF
TGTGCCAGCAGTTTATTCCGGACTAGCGGGAGTGGTGAGCAGTTCTTC
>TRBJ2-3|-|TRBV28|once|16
CASSLFGFVYADTQYF
TGTGCCAGCAGTTTATTCGGTTTCGTCTATGCAGATACGCAGTATTTT
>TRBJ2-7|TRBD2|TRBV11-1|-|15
CASSRMRGGSYEQYF
TGTGCCAGCAGCCGCATGCGGGGAGGGTCCTACGAGCAGTACTTC
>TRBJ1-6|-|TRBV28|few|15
CASIRGQSYNSPLHF
TGTGCCAGCATCCGAGGACAGAGCTATAATTCACCCCTCCACTTT
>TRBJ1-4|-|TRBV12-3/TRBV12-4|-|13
CASSFGRDEKLFF
TGTGCCAGCAGTTTCGGCAGGGATGAAAAACTGTTTTTT
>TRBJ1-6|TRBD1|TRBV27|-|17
CASTAGQGLQYNSPLHF
TGTGCCAGCACTGCGGGACAGGGGCTCCAATATAATTCACCCCTCCACTTT
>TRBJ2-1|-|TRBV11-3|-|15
CASSSVTGRDNEQFF
TGTGCCAGCAGCTCCGTGACAGGTCGGGACAATGAGCAGTTCTTC
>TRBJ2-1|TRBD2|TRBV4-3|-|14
CASSQDSGRDEQFF
TGCGCCAGCAGCCAAGATAGCGGGAGGGATGAGCAGTTCTTC
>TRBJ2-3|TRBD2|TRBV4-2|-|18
CASSQRTSRAGGTDTQYF
TGTGCCAGCAGCCAAAGGACCTCCAGGGCGGGAGGCACAGATACGCAGTATTTT
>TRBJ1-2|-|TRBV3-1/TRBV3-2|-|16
CASSQDRGRSNYGYTF
TGTGCCAGCAGCCAAGATAGGGGCAGGTCAAACTATGGCTACACCTTC
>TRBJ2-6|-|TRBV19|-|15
CASSTGYSGANVLTF
TGTGCCAGTAGTACCGGTTACTCTGGGGCCAACGTCCTGACTTTC
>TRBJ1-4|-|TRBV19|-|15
CASTVPGGGGEKLFF
TGTGCCAGTACCGTACCTGGGGGAGGTGGTGAAAAACTGTTTTTT
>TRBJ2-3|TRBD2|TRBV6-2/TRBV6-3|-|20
CASSYSLGELAGVLTDTQYF
TGTGCCAGCAGTTACTCCCTGGGTGAACTAGCGGGGGTCCTCACAGATACGCAGTATTTT
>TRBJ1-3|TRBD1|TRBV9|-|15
CASSPRRGGGNTIYF
TGTGCCAGCAGCCCCCGGAGAGGGGGCGGAAACACCATATATTTT
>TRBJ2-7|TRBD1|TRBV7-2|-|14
CATRGGGLRNEQYF
TGTGCCACGAGAGGGGGCGGGTTGAGAAACGAGCAGTACTTC
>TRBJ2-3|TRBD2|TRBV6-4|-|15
CASSDGAGGVDTQYF
TGTGCCAGCAGTGACGGAGCGGGAGGTGTGGATACGCAGTATTTT
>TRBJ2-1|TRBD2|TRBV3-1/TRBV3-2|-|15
CASSPPTSGRNEQFF
TGTGCCAGCAGCCCACCGACTAGCGGTAGAAATGAGCAGTTCTTC
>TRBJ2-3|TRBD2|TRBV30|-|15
CAWRSLRGGGDTQYF
TGTGCCTGGAGGTCTTTGCGGGGGGGAGGAGATACGCAGTATTTT
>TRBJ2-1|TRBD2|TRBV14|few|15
CASSQLLAGVGEQFF
TGTGCCAGCAGCCAACTACTAGCGGGAGTGGGTGAGCAGTTCTTC
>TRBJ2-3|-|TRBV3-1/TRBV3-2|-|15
CASSQDPSGTDTQYF
TGTGCCAGCAGCCAAGATCCTAGTGGCACAGATACGCAGTATTTT
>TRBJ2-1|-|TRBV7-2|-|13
CASSMGLNNEQFF
TGTGCCAGCAGCATGGGACTCAACAATGAGCAGTTCTTC
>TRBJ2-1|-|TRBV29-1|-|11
CSVAGVNEQFF
TGCAGCGTTGCCGGGGTCAATGAGCAGTTCTTC
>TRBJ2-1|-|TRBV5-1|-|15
CASSLDPGAYNEQFF
TGCGCCAGTTCGCTTGATCCAGGGGCCTACAATGAGCAGTTCTTC
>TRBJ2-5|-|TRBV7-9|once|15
CASSSPAGLEETQYF
TGTGCCAGCAGCTCACCCGCCGGACTTGAAGAGACCCAGTACTTC
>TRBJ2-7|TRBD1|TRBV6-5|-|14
CASSRDRGRYEQYF
TGTGCCAGCAGCAGGGACAGGGGGCGGTACGAGCAGTACTTC
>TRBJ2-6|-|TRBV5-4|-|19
CASSLGGVLISSGANVLTF
TGTGCCAGCAGCTTGGGGGGGGTCCTTATTAGCTCTGGGGCCAACGTCCTGACTTTC
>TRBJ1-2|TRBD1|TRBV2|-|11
CARGQGYGYTF
TGTGCCAGAGGACAGGGTTACGGCTACACCTTC
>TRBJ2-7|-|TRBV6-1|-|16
CASSEAGSGSTYEQYF
TGTGCCAGCAGTGAAGCGGGTAGCGGCTCGACCTACGAGCAGTACTTC
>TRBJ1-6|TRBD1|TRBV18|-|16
CASSPVAGTGVSPLHF
TGTGCCAGCTCCCCTGTTGCAGGGACAGGGGTTTCACCCCTCCACTTT
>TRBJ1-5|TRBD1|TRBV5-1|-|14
CASSLEGQGQPQHF
TGCGCCAGCAGCTTGGAGGGACAGGGTCAGCCCCAGCATTTT
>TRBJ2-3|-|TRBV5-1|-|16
CASSLGGRGTTDTQYF
TGCGCCAGCAGCTTGGGGGGCAGGGGCACCACAGATACGCAGTATTTT
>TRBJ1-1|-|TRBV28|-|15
CASSLEAGFNTEAFF
TGTGCCAGCAGTTTAGAGGCGGGGTTTAACACTGAAGCTTTCTTT